The 7 T cell receptor beta chains given below trace back to one sample, sequenced in a study of cytomegalovirus exposure and HLA in healthy donors. PCR involved 60 Vbeta and 13 Jbeta primers. Repertoires were generated with immunoSEQ multiplex PCR, while TCRdb's copy carries only in-frame clones and drops some. Here the sample spans 97,000 or so clones, 80% to 85% being singletons. The sample comprised PBMCs. These receptors were obtained from a man aged 35-49 years in good health and CMV-seronegative.

The chain combines TRBV28 with TRBJ1-4; D may be TRBD1 (5 bases). This CDR3 has 14 residues. The V end was cut by 7 bases, the J end by 6 bases, with 15 bases between. Germline loops: CDR1 MDHEN, CDR2 SYDVKM. CDR3 in amino acids: CASISRGEYEKLFF. DNA of the CDR3: TGTGCCAGCATTTCTCGGGGGGAGTATGAAAAACTGTTTTTT.

The chain is built from TRBV6-4 and TRBJ1-2, with D unresolved. The CDR3 has 15 amino acids. Trimming stripped 5 bases from V and 8 bases from J, with 21 bases between. In germline, CDR1 is MRHNA, CDR2 SNTAGT. Here the CDR3 reads CASSSADFPGTGYTF. In DNA, the CDR3 is TGTGCCAGCAGTTCGGCAGACTTTCCTGGTACGGGCTACACCTTC.

This chain connects TRBV5-4 to TRBJ1-5; unclear D gene. The CDR3 has 14 amino acids. Trimming stripped 0 bases from V and 6 bases from J, with 10 bases between. From germline, CDR1 is SGHNT and CDR2 YYREEE (reference sequence). CDR3 nucleotides: TGTGCCAGCAGCTTGGCGGGTCAAGGTCAGCCCCAGCATTTT. Its protein product is CASSLAGQGQPQHF.

The rearrangement uses TRBV28 and TRBJ1-5, with TRBD1 matching over 12 bases. Germline CDR1 MDHEN, CDR2 SYDVKM. Germline trimming cut 3 bases from V and 5 bases from J; bases unmatched to any gene: 8. CDR3 length: 17 amino acids. The DNA for the CDR3 is TGTGCCAGCAGTTTTATAAGGGACAGGGGGCTTTATCAGCCCCAGCATTTT. Amino acids: CASSFIRDRGLYQPQHF.

This rearrangement joins TRBV4-1 to TRBJ1-1; D unclear. The CDR3 sequence is 15 residues long. Trimming removed 0 bases from V and 3 bases from J, with 11 bases in between. Germline V gene data show CDR1 as MGHRA and CDR2 as YSYEKL. The CDR3 spells CASSQDWGEYTEAFF. The DNA of the CDR3 is TGCGCCAGCAGCCAAGATTGGGGAGAGTACACTGAAGCTTTCTTT.

The CDR3 nucleotides are TGTGCCAGCAGTTTCAACGCAGGTGGCTACACCTTC. Translation gives CASSFNAGGYTF. The chain couples TRBV6-5 to TRBJ1-2; D is ambiguous. V dropped 4 bases and J dropped 7 bases, with 10 bases sitting between them. The germline CDR1 and CDR2 sequences are MNHEY and SVGAGI. The CDR3 has 12 residues.

CDR3 bases: TGTGCCAGTAGTGATATTAGCGGGGGGACTTACGAGCAGTACTTC. This gives the protein CASSDISGGTYEQYF. The J gene is TRBJ2-7, the V gene TRBV19, with 10 nucleotides matching TRBD2. The V gene end was trimmed by 5 bases and the J gene end by 4 bases; junction bases not matched to a gene: 8. The CDR3 has 15 amino acids. Per germline, CDR1 LNHDA and CDR2 SQIVND (reference sequence).